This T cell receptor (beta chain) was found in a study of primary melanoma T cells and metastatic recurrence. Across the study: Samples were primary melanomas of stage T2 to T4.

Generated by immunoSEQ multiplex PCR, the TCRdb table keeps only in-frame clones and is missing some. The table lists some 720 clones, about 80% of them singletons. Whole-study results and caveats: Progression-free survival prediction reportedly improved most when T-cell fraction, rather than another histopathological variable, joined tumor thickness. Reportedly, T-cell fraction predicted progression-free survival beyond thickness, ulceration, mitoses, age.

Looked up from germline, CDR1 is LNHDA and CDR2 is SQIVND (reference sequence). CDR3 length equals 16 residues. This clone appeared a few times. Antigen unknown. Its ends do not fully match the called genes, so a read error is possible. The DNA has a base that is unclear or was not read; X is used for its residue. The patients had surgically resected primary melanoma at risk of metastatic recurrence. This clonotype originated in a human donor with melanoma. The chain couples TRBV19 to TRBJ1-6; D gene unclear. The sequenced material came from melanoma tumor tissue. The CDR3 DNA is TGTGCCAGTAGCCAACCGGGAGCGACCTATAATTCACYCCTCCACTTT. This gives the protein CASSQPGATYNSXLHF.